The TCR beta chain described here comes from a study of blood T cells in healthy people across ages. J was trimmed by 8 bases and V by 5 bases; bases with no gene match: 11. CDR1 and CDR2 from the germline V gene are SEHNR and FQNEAQ (reference sequence). CDR3 length: 17 residues. A second PCR, run for about 6 to 11 cycles, used a sample-barcoded 5' primer plus a J-beta primer mix. One entry per CDR3 protein, called by TCRdb with MiXCR from the 5' RACE reads. The sample yields around 1,700,000 distinct CDR3 sequences, roughly 28% seen once. The chain uses TRBV7-9 and TRBJ2-1; 14 bases agree with TRBD2. What was sequenced was blood. The sequence was obtained from a woman aged 25 to 45 in good health. The CDR3 reads CASSRGLAGVLGDEQFF. The CDR3 nucleotides read TGTGCCAGCAGCCGGGGACTAGCGGGAGTTTTGGGGGATGAGCAGTTCTTC.